These 24 T cell receptor beta chains came from one sample sequenced in a study of shared T cell receptors in the human thymus. Libraries were prepared by immunoSEQ multiplex PCR; TCRdb keeps only in-frame clonotypes and omits some of them. Of roughly 560,000 clones listed, around 78% are singletons. These same records also appear under a second study, on human thymus T cells.

Input material: thymocytes. These receptors all come from a boy under two years old with a congenital heart defect.

This clone was recorded only once. The V gene is TRBV27, the J gene TRBJ1-2, with 7 bases that match TRBD1. Trimming took 5 bases from V and 2 from J; bases not matched to a gene: 2. Germline V gives CDR1 MNHEY, CDR2 SMNVEV (reference sequence). This CDR3 contains 13 residues. CDR3 protein: CASSLTGNYGYTF. The CDR3 coding sequence is TGTGCCAGCAGTCTGACAGGGAACTATGGCTACACCTTC.

V is TRBV27 and J is TRBJ2-5; 8 bases agree with TRBD2. Per germline, CDR1 MNHEY and CDR2 SMNVEV (reference sequence). Germline trimming cut 0 bases from V and 3 bases from J; bases unmatched to any gene: 3. The CDR3 totals 15 residues. In DNA form, the CDR3 reads TGTGCCAGCAGTTTATCTACTAGCGGAAAAGAGACCCAGTACTTC. Translated, it gives CASSLSTSGKETQYF.

The chain is built from TRBV29-1 and TRBJ1-2, with a tentative D call TRBD1 (5 bases). Trimming stripped 6 bases from V and 4 bases from J, with 12 bases between. Germline CDR1 reads SQVTM; CDR2 reads ANQGSEA. This CDR3 comprises 12 residues. CDR3 amino acids: CSVKGWLYGYTF. As DNA, the CDR3 is TGCAGCGTCAAGGGGTGGCTCTATGGCTACACCTTC.

Turning to this clone: The same CDR3 also results from other DNA sequences found in this sample. This chain links TRBV5-1 with TRBJ2-7; TRBD1 matches at 9 bases. The CDR3 has 15 amino acids. Germline loops: CDR1 SGHRS, CDR2 YFSETQ. Trimming took 4 bases from V and 1 from J; bases not matched to a gene: 6. CDR3 residues: CASSPGTGRSYEQYF. The CDR3 region has the DNA TGCGCCAGCAGCCCCGGGACAGGGAGGTCCTACGAGCAGTACTTC.

The chain uses TRBV2 and TRBJ2-5, with TRBD1 matching 10 bases. The CDR3 is 15 residues long. The germline V gene encodes CDR1 SNHLY and CDR2 FYNNEI. V trimming: 5 bases; J trimming: 9 bases; junction bases outside the gene matches: 12. The CDR3: CASSLRDRGFRAQYF. The CDR3 nucleotides are TGTGCCAGCAGTCTTCGGGACAGGGGTTTTAGGGCCCAGTACTTC.

The genes are TRBV2 and TRBJ2-1; 11 bases map to TRBD2. Unmatched junction bases numbered 7, after V lost 6 bases and J lost 0 bases. The CDR3 consists of 17 residues. CDR1 and CDR2 (germline): SNHLY, FYNNEI. The CDR3 DNA reads TGTGCCAGCAGAGTGGGACTAGCGGACGTCTCCTACAATGAGCAGTTCTTC. Protein product: CASRVGLADVSYNEQFF. The variable domain in full, completed from reference TRBV2 and TRBJ2-1, reads EPEVTQTPSHQVTQMGQEVILRCVPISNHLYFYWYRQILGQKVEFLVSFYNNEISEKSEIFDDQFSVERPDGSNFTLKIRSTKLEDSAMYFCASRVGLADVSYNEQFFGPGTRLTVL.

This chain links TRBV6-4 with TRBJ1-1; D may be TRBD1 (5 bases). Germline V gene data show CDR1 as MRHNA and CDR2 as SNTAGT. The CDR3 is made up of 13 amino acids. The ends were cut back, 4 bases at V and 4 bases at J, with 10 bases in the middle. The DNA for the CDR3 is TGTGCCAGCAGTGGGGGAGGGGTCACTGAAGCTTTCTTT. It translates to CASSGGGVTEAFF.

V is TRBV14 and J is TRBJ2-2, with 8 bases fitting TRBD2. The CDR3 loop spans 16 amino acids. V was clipped by 0 bases and J by 6 bases; unmatched bases: 6. Per the germline V gene, CDR1 is SGHDN and CDR2 is FVKESK. DNA of the CDR3: TGTGCCAGCAGCCAAGATACGGGAGGGGAGGCCGGGGAGCTGTTTTTT. Translated: CASSQDTGGEAGELFF.

CDR3 protein: CASSHEAKQGSIYGYTF. The CDR3 DNA reads TGTGCCAGCAGCCACGAAGCTAAACAGGGGAGTATCTATGGCTACACCTTC. The chain couples TRBV5-4 to TRBJ1-2; 7 nucleotides agree with TRBD1. CDR3 length: 17 residues. The V and J ends lost 4 bases and 4 bases, in that order; junction bases with no gene match: 16. Germline V gene lookup returns CDR1 SGHNT and CDR2 YYREEE (reference sequence).

The gene calls are TRBV14 and TRBJ1-1, with unresolved D. The V end was cut by 7 bases, the J end by 6 bases, with 27 bases between. Germline CDR1 is SGHDN and CDR2 is FVKESK. The CDR3 runs 17 residues. DNA of the CDR3: TGTGCCAGCACGGCTGTAGGCGGGAGGCCCCCTGGGGCTGAAGCTTTCTTT. Translating it yields CASTAVGGRPPGAEAFF.

The CDR3 protein is CASSSSRERERYNEQFF. CDR3 nucleotide sequence: TGTGCCAGCAGCTCCAGTAGGGAGCGGGAGCGTTACAATGAGCAGTTCTTC. V usage is TRBV7-8 and J usage is TRBJ2-1; 8 bases agree with TRBD2. The germline V gene has CDR1 SGHVS and CDR2 FQNEAQ. V lost 4 bases to trimming and J lost 4 bases; unmatched junction nucleotides: 12. The CDR3 runs to 17 residues. Filled out from reference TRBV7-8 and TRBJ2-1, the complete variable domain reads GAGVSQSPRYKVAKRGQDVALRCDPISGHVSLFWYQQALGQGPEFLTYFQNEAQLDKSGLPSDRFFAERPEGSVSTLKIQRTQQEDSAVYLCASSSSRERERYNEQFFGPGTRLTVL.

The chain joins TRBV11-1 to TRBJ2-7; 9 bases are shared with TRBD1. V dropped 5 bases and J dropped 6; count of bases not matched to a gene: 8. The CDR3 is 14 residues long. CDR1 is SGHAT, CDR2 FQDESV, per germline (reference sequence). The CDR3 DNA is TGTGCCAGCAGCCCTCGGACAGGGGAGCGCGAGCAGTACTTC. Translated: CASSPRTGEREQYF.

V usage is TRBV7-6 and J usage is TRBJ1-1; TRBD1 aligns across 11 bases. CDR3 length: 15 amino acids. Trimming at V came to 4 bases and at J to 5 bases, leaving 6 bases not matched to a gene. The V gene's germline CDR1 is SGHVS and CDR2 FNYEAQ. CDR3 sequence: CASSSRTGGRTEAFF. The CDR3 coding sequence is TGTGCCAGCAGCTCCCGGACAGGGGGCAGGACTGAAGCTTTCTTT.

This chain joins TRBV29-1 and TRBJ2-2; 8 bases agree with TRBD2. This CDR3 is 12 amino acids long. V was clipped by 4 bases and J by 6 bases; unmatched bases: 1. The germline gives CDR1 SQVTM, CDR2 ANQGSEA. The DNA for the CDR3 is TGCAGCGTTGCCGGGAGGGCCGGGGAGCTGTTTTTT. This codes for CSVAGRAGELFF.

This clone has more than one count but fewer than ten. The chain is built from TRBV19 and TRBJ2-7; TRBD1 agrees at 8 bases. The CDR3 has 14 amino acids. V shed 7 bases, J shed 0 bases, and the junction held 5 bases outside the gene matches. CDR1 and CDR2 (germline): LNHDA, SQIVND (reference sequence). The CDR3 nucleotides read TGTGCCAGTACTCCGGACAGGGTCTCCTACGAGCAGTACTTC. It translates to CASTPDRVSYEQYF.

This clone showed up just once. The chain uses TRBV9 and TRBJ2-3; D possibly corresponds to TRBD2 (6 bases). The CDR3 loop spans 16 amino acids. V was pared by 5 bases and J by 0 bases, with 16 bases between. Germline assignment: CDR1 SGDLS and CDR2 YYNGEE. The CDR3 nucleotides are TGTGCCAGCAGTTCTACGGGAGTAGCGAGCACAGATACGCAGTATTTT. It codes for CASSSTGVASTDTQYF.

This clone appeared a few times. The rearrangement joins TRBV30 to TRBJ2-3, with 7 bases that match TRBD2. Unmatched junction bases numbered 7, after V lost 7 bases and J lost 0 bases. Per the germline V gene, CDR1 is GTSNPN and CDR2 is SVGIG (reference sequence). This CDR3 contains 14 residues. CDR3 sequence: CAFRGGSSTDTQYF. The CDR3 DNA is TGTGCCTTCCGGGGCGGGAGTAGCACAGATACGCAGTATTTT.

The rearrangement links TRBV10-3 to TRBJ1-1; D is unclear. The CDR3 is made up of 14 amino acids. The germline gives CDR1 ENHRY, CDR2 SYGVKD. V dropped 6 bases and J dropped 1 base, with 12 bases sitting between them. This CDR3 is CAIRGGGQNTEAFF. DNA for the CDR3: TGTGCCATCAGGGGAGGTGGGCAGAACACTGAAGCTTTCTTT.

The J gene is TRBJ2-3, the V gene TRBV4-2, with a tentative D call TRBD2 (6 bases). Germline CDR1 reads LGHNA; CDR2 reads YNFKEQ. The CDR3 loop spans 15 amino acids. V was pared by 1 base and J by 8 bases, with 16 bases between. The CDR3 region is CASSQVVSGLSTQYF. CDR3 DNA: TGTGCCAGCAGCCAAGTGGTTAGCGGTCTTTCTACGCAGTATTTT.

The J gene is TRBJ2-7, the V gene TRBV28, with TRBD2 identical over 10 bases. The CDR3 is made up of 14 amino acids. The germline V gene has CDR1 MDHEN and CDR2 SYDVKM. V lost 10 bases and J lost 2; bases outside the gene matches: 8. CDR3 region: CATQAGGPAYEQYF. CDR3 nucleotides: TGTGCCACCCAAGCGGGAGGGCCGGCCTACGAGCAGTACTTC.

This clone was seen a handful of times. J is TRBJ2-1 and V is TRBV27, with 10 bases identical to TRBD2. Germline V lookup: CDR1 MNHEY, CDR2 SMNVEV (reference sequence). V lost 5 bases and J lost 2; bases outside the gene matches: 6. The CDR3 totals 16 residues. Written as DNA, the CDR3 is TGTGCCAGCAGTCCCCGGACTAGCGGAGCCTACAATGAGCAGTTCTTC. Its translation is CASSPRTSGAYNEQFF.

This clone has only one observation. At the DNA level, this CDR3 is encoded by other sequences in the same sample as well. The gene calls are TRBV4-3 and TRBJ2-1, with 7 positions matching TRBD2. V was pared by 1 base and J by 0 bases, with 3 bases of the junction left unmatched. Germline V gene sequence: CDR1 LGHNA, CDR2 YSLEER. This CDR3 comprises 16 residues. CDR3 DNA: TGCGCCAGCAGCCAAGGCGGCGGGAGCTCCTACAATGAGCAGTTCTTC. This encodes CASSQGGGSSYNEQFF.

The genes are TRBV7-6 and TRBJ2-1; TRBD2 aligns across 8 bases. In germline, CDR1 is SGHVS, CDR2 FNYEAQ. The CDR3 is made up of 18 amino acids. V dropped 1 base and J dropped 5; count of bases not matched to a gene: 13. CDR3 region: CASSLEWVAGYRNNEQFF. CDR3 nucleotide sequence: TGTGCCAGCAGCTTAGAGTGGGTAGCGGGATATAGGAACAATGAGCAGTTCTTC.

This clone was counted a few times. The CDR3 reads CASSLARSSGELFF. CDR3 coding DNA: TGTGCCAGCAGCTTAGCGCGGAGTTCCGGGGAGCTGTTTTTT. The gene calls are TRBV7-2 and TRBJ2-2; D call uncertain. This CDR3 is built from 14 residues. V dropped 0 bases and J dropped 6 bases, with 8 bases sitting between them. The germline CDR1 and CDR2 sequences are SGHTA and FQGNSA.